The source of this T cell receptor (beta chain) is a study of shared clonotypes between healthy human individuals. Across the study: Three CD4 naive, three CD4 memory, two CD8 naive and one CD8 memory plate were used per donor. Study-wide results and caveats: It was observed that around 5% of naive CD4 clonotypes were shared across several donors. Rarefaction analysis demonstrated incomplete sorted-subset sequencing notwithstanding large depth.

Caucasian adults living in Nashville, Tennessee, provided all samples. CDR3 length equals 17 residues. Germline assignment: CDR1 SNHLY and CDR2 FYNNEI. Trimming pared 3 bases from V and 4 bases from J, leaving 18 bases between. Method: immunoSEQ multiplex PCR; TCRdb's copy keeps in-frame clones and lacks some. Among about 2.4 million clones listed, roughly 93% were seen once. In the case of this clone: The antigen is unknown.

The sample consisted of naive CD4+ T cells from PBMCs. Subset in this sample: CD45RA+ positively selected. J is TRBJ1-4 and V is TRBV2, with D unresolved. This clonotype originated in a man aged 18-30 years in good health. Some clones in this sample may be carry-over from other donors' samples. CDR3 coding DNA: TGTGCCAGCAGTGACTTTAGCAGGCTGGCACATAATGAAAAACTGTTTTTT. Amino acid sequence: CASSDFSRLAHNEKLFF.